What follows is one TCR beta chain and its context. Only in-frame clones appear in the TCRdb table, and some are missing; sequencing was by immunoSEQ multiplex PCR. The repertoire has tens of thousands of clones, approximately 79% of them found once; the top ten carry roughly 15%. The CDR3 runs to 16 residues. CDR1 and CDR2 from the germline V gene are GTSNPN and SVGIG (reference sequence). V was pared by 2 bases and J by 1 base, with 10 bases of the junction left unmatched. The data were taken from a study of radiotherapy plus CTLA-4 blockade in lung cancer. Sequencing was performed on peripheral blood, taken from a patient treated with radiotherapy plus ipilimumab. V is TRBV30 and J is TRBJ1-1; 7 bases are shared with TRBD1. The clonotype comes from a human donor with non-small cell lung cancer who had a complete response to radiotherapy plus ipilimumab. CDR3 amino acids: CAWSILGQRWNTEAFF. CDR3 DNA sequence: TGTGCCTGGAGTATATTGGGACAGAGGTGGAACACTGAAGCTTTCTTT.